Presented here are 14 T cell receptor beta chains from one specimen sequenced in a study of blood T cell repertoires in COVID-19. The assay was immunoSEQ multiplex PCR, and TCRdb's table has in-frame clones only and misses some. The sample records under 85,000 clones, about 81% being singletons. What was sequenced was peripheral blood. The receptors stem from an elderly man with acute or convalescent COVID-19.

This clone appeared a single time. The chain employs TRBV4-1 and TRBJ2-3; 8 nucleotides align to TRBD2. The CDR3 covers 15 residues. The germline gives CDR1 MGHRA, CDR2 YSYEKL. The junction had 6 bases not matched to a gene; V was cut back by 4 bases and J by 3 bases. CDR3 in amino acids: CASSPIAGITDTQYF. The CDR3 DNA sequence: TGCGCCAGCAGCCCGATAGCGGGGATAACAGATACGCAGTATTTT.

V and J are TRBV7-4 and TRBJ2-5; tentative D call: TRBD1 (6 bases). V was pared by 5 bases and J by 0 bases, with 16 bases between. This CDR3 is built from 16 residues. CDR1 and CDR2 (germline): SGHVT, SQSDAQ. The CDR3 region has the DNA TGTGCCAGCAGCGTGCGACGTGGGACATACCAAGAGACCCAGTACTTC. This sequence encodes CASSVRRGTYQETQYF.

As to this clone: Other nucleotide sequences from this sample produce the same CDR3. This chain joins TRBV15 and TRBJ1-2, with 7 bases matching TRBD1. V trimming: 1 base; J trimming: 4 bases; junction bases outside the gene matches: 3. CDR1 is LNHNV, CDR2 YYDKDF, per germline (reference sequence). The CDR3 has 14 amino acids. The chain's CDR3 is CATSRAGTAYGYTF. In nucleotides, the CDR3 is TGTGCCACCAGCAGAGCCGGGACAGCCTATGGCTACACCTTC.

The chain has TRBV7-9 and TRBJ2-2, with 8 bases that match TRBD1. This CDR3 region has 14 residues. Germline V gives CDR1 SEHNR, CDR2 FQNEAQ (reference sequence). V lost 8 bases to trimming and J lost 4 bases; unmatched junction nucleotides: 6. Here the CDR3 reads CASYGTGGTGELFF. The CDR3 nucleotides read TGTGCCAGCTACGGGACAGGTGGCACCGGGGAGCTGTTTTTT.

This chain uses TRBV18 with TRBJ2-7; D is possibly TRBD1 (6 bases). V shed 0 bases and J shed 5 bases, with 11 bases lying between them. CDR3 length: 14 amino acids. Germline CDR1 reads KGHSH; CDR2 reads LQKENI. CDR3: CASSPPGRGDEQYF. The DNA of the CDR3 is TGTGCCAGCTCACCACCAGGCAGGGGCGACGAGCAGTACTTC.

The chain carries TRBV11-3 and TRBJ2-5, with TRBD2 as a possible D gene (5 bases). V was trimmed by 5 bases and J by 1 base, leaving 11 bases between them. Germline CDR1 reads SGHNT; CDR2 reads YENEEA. CDR3 length: 14 residues. CDR3 in DNA: TGTGCCAGCAGCAGAGGCCGGGGCCAAGAGACCCAGTACTTC. Its protein product is CASSRGRGQETQYF.

The chain combines TRBV5-6 with TRBJ2-5, with D perhaps TRBD2 (5 bases). This CDR3 contains 12 residues. Germline CDR1 is SGHDT and CDR2 is YYEEEE. The ends were cut back, 3 bases at V and 5 bases at J, with 8 bases in the middle. The CDR3 coding sequence is TGTGCCAGCAGCTCGGGGATGGAGACCCAGTACTTC. Encoded protein: CASSSGMETQYF.

The rearrangement uses TRBV7-3 and TRBJ1-3; 10 bases are shared with TRBD1. V shed 7 bases, J shed 4 bases, and the junction held 7 bases outside the gene matches. This CDR3 comprises 15 residues. Germline V lookup: CDR1 SGHTA, CDR2 FQGTGA. CDR3 nucleotides: TGTGCCAGCATCCCGGACAGGGGGGAAGGAAACACCATATATTTT. Amino acid sequence: CASIPDRGEGNTIYF.

The CDR3 loop is CASSAGGGEQYF. CDR3 nucleotides: TGTGCCAGCAGCGCGGGGGGCGGCGAGCAGTACTTC. J is TRBJ2-7 and V is TRBV3-1 (or the pseudogene TRBV3-2); 8 bases are shared with TRBD2. Germline V gene data show CDR1 as LGHDT and CDR2 as YNNKEL (reference sequence). J lost 6 bases, V lost 5 bases, and 3 bases had no gene match. This CDR3 comprises 12 residues.

The gene calls are TRBV7-9 and TRBJ1-6, with 8 bases aligning to TRBD1. Germline CDR1 is SEHNR and CDR2 is FQNEAQ (reference sequence). The length of the CDR3 is 18 residues. After removal of 5 bases from V and 0 bases from J, the junction contained 9 bases not matched to a gene. CDR3 DNA: TGTGCCAGCAGCGGAGGACAGGGATTGGGCTCCTATAATTCACCCCTCCACTTT. Translation: CASSGGQGLGSYNSPLHF.

The rearrangement links TRBV5-1 to TRBJ2-3; 8 bases agree with TRBD1. The CDR3 consists of 13 residues. Trimming cost V 4 bases and J 6 bases; bases outside gene matches: 4. Germline CDR1 and CDR2: SGHRS and YFSETQ. The CDR3 protein is CASSPGQGDTQYF. CDR3 nucleotide sequence: TGCGCCAGCAGCCCAGGACAGGGCGATACGCAGTATTTT.

On this clone itself: Other DNA sequences of this sample code for an identical CDR3. The rearrangement joins TRBV7-2 to TRBJ2-3; 11 bases are shared with TRBD2. Unmatched junction bases numbered 3, after V lost 1 base and J lost 3 bases. This CDR3 has 16 residues. Germline values: CDR1 SGHTA, CDR2 FQGNSA. DNA of the CDR3: TGTGCCAGCAGCTTAGGGGCTAGCGGGGGGACAGATACGCAGTATTTT. Amino acids: CASSLGASGGTDTQYF. The variable domain in full, completed from reference TRBV7-2 and TRBJ2-3, reads GAGVSQSPSNKVTEKGKDVELRCDPISGHTALYWYRQSLGQGLEFLIYFQGNSAPDKSGLPSDRFSAERTGGSVSTLTIQRTQQEDSAVYLCASSLGASGGTDTQYFGPGTRLTVL.

This chain connects TRBV7-8 to TRBJ2-1; 7 nucleotides line up with TRBD2. V lost 0 bases and J lost 4; bases outside the gene matches: 0. Per the germline V gene, CDR1 is SGHVS and CDR2 is FQNEAQ. The CDR3 sequence is 14 residues long. The CDR3 DNA reads as TGTGCCAGCAGCTTAGCGGGGGGGTACAATGAGCAGTTCTTC. It specifies CASSLAGGYNEQFF. Full variable domain (missing parts from reference TRBV7-8 and TRBJ2-1): GAGVSQSPRYKVAKRGQDVALRCDPISGHVSLFWYQQALGQGPEFLTYFQNEAQLDKSGLPSDRFFAERPEGSVSTLKIQRTQQEDSAVYLCASSLAGGYNEQFFGPGTRLTVL.

V usage is TRBV5-4 and J usage is TRBJ2-1, with 8 bases that match TRBD1. The CDR3 totals 14 residues. The germline CDR1 and CDR2 sequences are SGHNT and YYREEE (reference sequence). V shed 4 bases and J 8 bases; nucleotides not matched to a gene: 8. The chain's CDR3 is CASSGQGVPDEQFF. Written as DNA, the CDR3 is TGTGCCAGCAGCGGACAGGGAGTTCCAGATGAGCAGTTCTTC.